This record looks at one T cell receptor (beta chain) sequence and its context. The source of the sample is a study of T cell changes during pregnancy in multiple sclerosis. The CDR3 consists of 16 residues. Germline V gives CDR1 LNHNV, CDR2 YYDKDF (reference sequence). V lost 3 bases to trimming and J lost 6 bases, with 17 bases between them. Sequencing used immunoSEQ multiplex PCR; TCRdb keeps in-frame clones, though not all of them. The repertoire includes about 57,000 clones, over 80% of them detected once, and approximately 0.68% sits in the top ten. This chain uses TRBV15 with TRBJ2-2, with D possibly matching TRBD2 (7 bases). Specimen: CD4+ T cells from peripheral blood mononuclear cells, collected in the third trimester of pregnancy. This sequence originates from a female donor with multiple sclerosis, enrolled in a pregnancy study. CDR3 nucleotide sequence: TGTGCCACCAGCAGGCCCAAGGGGGGGGCGGCCGGGGAGCTGTTTTTT. It specifies CATSRPKGGAAGELFF.